This T cell receptor (beta chain) was documented in a study of T cells in Graves' hyperthyroidism and ophthalmopathy (dated by TCRdb to between 2018 and 2021). Some background on the complete study: Peripheral blood samples were taken at initial diagnosis, before any treatment was given. To identify distinguishing TCR V-J signatures, a discovery cohort of around 100 patients was used, comprising 43 with Graves' ophthalmopathy and approximately 57 with stable Graves' hyperthyroidism. An independent validation cohort of some 18 hyperthyroidism patients and 15 or so patients who later progressed to ophthalmopathy tested prospective prediction of ophthalmopathy. The roughly 100 discovery patients were randomly divided into training and test sets at a 7:3 ratio. In addition, the study compared T-cell repertoires in thyroid tissue and in blood from over 5 Graves' hyperthyroidism patients. After blood sampling, hyperthyroidism patients were treated with methimazole at a starting dose of 30 mg daily, and ophthalmopathy patients were treated with high-dose intravenous methylprednisolone. The paper reports TCR Vbeta CDR3 sequencing of fewer than 150 peripheral blood samples: approximately 41 ophthalmopathy, approximately 74 hyperthyroidism and around 17 progressor patients. The study at large found these results: Ophthalmopathy was separated from stable hyperthyroidism by a 13 V-J signature model, with approximately 89% sensitivity and about 81% specificity obtained in cross-validation and 80%/75% obtained in testing. Most expanded thyroid clonotypes (frequency above 0.001) were also detected in blood, suggesting blood repertoires may reflect thyroid immune responses. In validation, progression to ophthalmopathy was predicted by the model with approximately 67% sensitivity and roughly 76% specificity, a median of approximately 7.1 months before onset. Sample size was not statistically predetermined, and blinding of investigators to group allocation was not performed.

A patient counted as having stable Graves' hyperthyroidism if no progression to ophthalmopathy occurred over 18 months of follow-up. Hyperthyroidism patients were newly diagnosed, had a disease duration of under 2 months, and were aged 18 to 65 years. Exclusion was applied to patients with uncontrolled infections, other autoimmune diseases, pregnancy or lactation. Diagnoses were based on clinical symptoms, serum thyroxine and TRAb, thyroid ultrasound and orbital computed tomography. PBMCs were separated from under 12 ml of fresh peripheral blood using Ficoll-Paque density gradient centrifugation. Trizol reagent was used to extract total RNA, and RNA quality was then checked on an Agilent 2100 Bioanalyzer. At least ten counts were recorded for this clonotype. Its cognate antigen has yet to be identified. No base quality values were provided; no much bigger clone lies one nucleotide off. TCR beta CDR3 regions were amplified from RNA transcripts. The first round of RT-PCR for the TCR CDR3 was performed with the HTBI primer set and the Qiagen OneStep RT-PCR kit. Libraries were constructed in a second round of multiplex PCR, after which size selection and purification were performed. Sequencing of the libraries was done on an Illumina HiSeq2000 using paired-end 100 bp reads. Processing in the source paper ran as follows. SOAPnuke was used to process the raw data, throwing out any read that contained adapters or uncalled bases, had a mean Phred below 15, or lacked an exact constant-primer or identifier match. High-quality paired reads were merged with COPE v1.2.5, and unique nucleotide sequences were defined as clonotypes. MiTCR v1.1 was used to align clonotypes to the IMGT TRBV, TRBD and TRBJ reference segments. The analysis was restricted to V-J combinations with a frequency above 0.0001, which together covered roughly 99% of the repertoires. A TCS score was defined as the ratio of F50 (clonal expansion) to E x V (chaos), with BLOSUM62-based TCRdist applied between CDR3 peptides within each V-J. Welch's t-statistics and random forest reduced around 550 V-J features to 13, which were used in a naive Bayes classifier (R e1071). Through fastp at Q25 and MiXCR, TCRdb rebuilt clones from the public reads, retaining in-frame beta chains. Duplicate CDR3 protein sequences are folded into a single record with the most common DNA and genes. Clone size and V and J calls follow TCRdb, not the original study. Present in this sample are hundreds of thousands of distinct CDR3 sequences, about a sixth of which were seen just once. Of the sample, almost 8% is held by the ten largest clones.

Based on the germline V gene (reference sequence), the CDR1 and CDR2 sequences are DFQATT and SNEGSKA. The junction shows trimming of 4 bases on V and 3 bases on J, and the gene matches do not reach 5 bases of it. Taken from cysteine to phenylalanine, the CDR3 has 14 residues. Left in the record is the CDR3 DNA by itself, 42 bases read in frame from the first base. What was sequenced was blood. The receptor chain draws on TRBV20-1 and TRBJ2-5; a stretch of 10 junction bases matches TRBD2. The sequence came from a young woman with Graves' hyperthyroidism. The CDR3 region has the sequence CSAILAGTEETQYF. The DNA sequence is given as TGCAGTGCTATACTAGCGGGAACTGAAGAGACCCAGTACTTC.